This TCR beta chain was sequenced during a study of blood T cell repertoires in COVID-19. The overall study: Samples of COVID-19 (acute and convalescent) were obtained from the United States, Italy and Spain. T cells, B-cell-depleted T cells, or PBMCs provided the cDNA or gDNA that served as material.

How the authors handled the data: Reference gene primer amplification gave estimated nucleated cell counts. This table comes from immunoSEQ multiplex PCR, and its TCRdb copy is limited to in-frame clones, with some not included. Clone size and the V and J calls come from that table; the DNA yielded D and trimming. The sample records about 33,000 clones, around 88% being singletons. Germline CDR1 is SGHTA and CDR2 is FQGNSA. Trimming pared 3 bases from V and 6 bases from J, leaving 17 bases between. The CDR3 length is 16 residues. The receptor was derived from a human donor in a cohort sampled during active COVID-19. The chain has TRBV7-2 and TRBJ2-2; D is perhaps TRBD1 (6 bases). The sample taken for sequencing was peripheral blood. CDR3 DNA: TGTGCCAGCAGCTTTGAAGGGGTCGACAGGCCCGGGGAGCTGTTTTTT. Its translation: CASSFEGVDRPGELFF. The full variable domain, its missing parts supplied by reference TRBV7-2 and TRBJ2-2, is GAGVSQSPSNKVTEKGKDVELRCDPISGHTALYWYRQSLGQGLEFLIYFQGNSAPDKSGLPSDRFSAERTGGSVSTLTIQRTQQEDSAVYLCASSFEGVDRPGELFFGEGSRLTVL.